These 6 T cell receptor beta chains originate from one sample sequenced in a study of regulatory T cells in long-lasting Graves disease (dated by TCRdb to about 2021). This specimen's time point label, interpreted: newly diagnosed GD, antithyroid drugs for less than 3 months. For both TCR sequencing and RNA sequencing, RNA was extracted from PBMCs using TRIzol. The library was built by means of multiplex PCR. The run used an Illumina HiSeq 4000. iRepertoire HTBI primers and Arm-PCR amplification of CDR3 regions were used to construct TCR beta libraries. TCRdb cleaned the public reads at Q25 with fastp, built clones with MiXCR and kept in-frame beta chains. CDR3 protein duplicates are merged, each entry listing the most common genes and DNA. This sample holds approximately 490,000 distinct CDR3 sequences; 15% to 20% were observed only once. The ten largest clones capture less than 15% of the sample.

The data also belong to a second study, concerning T cells in Graves' hyperthyroidism and ophthalmopathy.

The specimen comprised peripheral blood mononuclear cells (PBMCs), sampled at new diagnosis, from a patient treated with antithyroid drugs. The source of these receptors is a man aged 35-49 years with Graves disease. Donor details come from another sample of the same person, matched by shared clones.

Concerning this clonotype: A much larger clone lies a single base off, so this may be a read error. The V and J genes are TRBV15 and TRBJ2-1; possible D gene TRBD2, 5 bases. The DNA matches TRBJ2-5 better at its end, which makes the J call doubtful. Germline V lookup: CDR1 LNHNV, CDR2 YYDKDF (reference sequence). CDR3 length: 15 amino acids. The CDR3 DNA reads TGTGCCGCCAGCCGAGGGAAGGCCAGTAGAGAGACCCAGTACTTC. This translates into CAASRGKASRETQYF.

The chain has TRBV5-1 and TRBJ2-1; 10 nucleotides match TRBD2. Germline-derived CDR1 and CDR2 are SGHRS and YFSETQ. The CDR3 extends over 15 amino acids. The V and J ends lost 1 base and 6 bases, in that order; junction bases with no gene match: 4. The CDR3 spells CASSLRLAGANEQFF. CDR3 sequence (DNA): TGCGCCAGCAGCTTGCGTCTAGCGGGAGCCAATGAGCAGTTCTTC.

This rearrangement joins TRBV20-1 to TRBJ2-1; D might be TRBD1 (6 bases). V dropped 6 bases and J dropped 2 bases, with 11 bases sitting between them. Germline V gene data show CDR1 as DFQATT and CDR2 as SNEGSKA (reference sequence). The CDR3 runs to 13 residues. This chain's CDR3 is CSAEGVTYNEQFF. The DNA of the CDR3 is TGCAGTGCAGAGGGGGTTACCTACAATGAGCAGTTCTTC.

This clonotype was recorded many times. The chain has TRBV2 and TRBJ1-2; D is undetermined. The germline gives CDR1 SNHLY, CDR2 FYNNEI. The CDR3 totals 11 residues. The V and J ends lost 7 bases and 8 bases respectively, with 11 bases between them. Here the CDR3 DNA reads TGTGCCAGCATCCTCATTGACGGCTACACCTTC. It is translated as CASILIDGYTF.

On this clonotype itself: A much bigger clone sits one base away, suggesting this may be a read error. This chain links TRBV6-2 or TRBV6-3 with TRBJ1-1, with D possibly TRBD1 on 6 matching bases. The germline gives CDR1 MNHEY, CDR2 SVGEGT. This CDR3 contains 15 residues. The CDR3 sequence: CASSPLDRGANLASF. The CDR3 coding sequence is TGTGCCAGCAGCCCCCTCGATCGGGGGGCGAATTTAGCTTCCTTT.

This clonotype was recorded at least ten times. The chain employs TRBV27 and TRBJ2-5, with D maybe TRBD2 (6 bases). The length of the CDR3 is 13 residues. Looked up from germline, CDR1 is MNHEY and CDR2 is SMNVEV (reference sequence). V gave up 8 bases and J gave up 7 bases, with 17 bases separating them. The CDR3 region has the DNA TGTGCCAGCGGCCCCGGGACTTGGCCGACCCAGTACTTC. Translating it yields CASGPGTWPTQYF.